The rows below give T cell receptor beta chains drawn from one sample of a study of PD-1 blockade in classical Hodgkin lymphoma. Data came from immunoSEQ multiplex PCR; TCRdb stores just in-frame clones and leaves some out. Here the sample spans over 12,000 clones, roughly 68% being singletons. The starting material was peripheral blood mononuclear cells (PBMCs), obtained at baseline. These receptors were obtained from a human donor with classical Hodgkin lymphoma. Both conserved end residues are part of each CDR3. The D gene is left open where the match is weak. Clone size is stated in some rows and not others, as once, few, many or a class when expanded.

j_call cdr3_length v_call clone_size d_call cdr3_nt cdr3_aa
TRBJ2-7 16 TRBV19 few NA TGTGCCAGTTCCCCCTCCATAGCGGTGAGCTCCTACGAGCAGTACTTC CASSPSIAVSSYEQYF
TRBJ1-2 14 TRBV6-6 NA NA TGTGCCAGCAGTTACTCGAGGGGCTCCTATGGCTACACCTTC CASSYSRGSYGYTF
TRBJ2-5 15 TRBV5-6 NA TRBD2 TGTGCCAGCAGTTCGGCGGGAGGGCCATCTAAGACCCAGTACTTC CASSSAGGPSKTQYF
TRBJ2-1 16 TRBV5-4 NA NA TGTGCCAGCAGCTTGGCCCCCGAGGGCGGCTCAAATGAGCAGTTCTTC CASSLAPEGGSNEQFF
TRBJ2-1 14 TRBV6-5 NA NA TGTGCCAGCAGTTACTCCCGGACTACAAATGAGCAGTTCTTC CASSYSRTTNEQFF
TRBJ1-1 13 TRBV19 few NA TGTGCCAGTATTCAGGGGAAAAGAACTGAAGCTTTCTTT CASIQGKRTEAFF
TRBJ2-7 14 TRBV27 NA NA TGTGCCAGCAGTTCCCTGAGCAGGGGGGACGAGCAGTACTTC CASSSLSRGDEQYF
TRBJ1-5 14 TRBV6-5 NA NA TGTGCCAGCAGTTACGCTGGTAGGGGGCAGCCCCAGCATTTT CASSYAGRGQPQHF
TRBJ2-7 14 TRBV7-3 few NA TGTGCCAGCAGCTTAACTGGGGGCCCTGACGAGCAGTACTTC CASSLTGGPDEQYF
TRBJ1-4 18 TRBV7-3 NA TRBD1 TGTGCCAGCAGCTTAACTTCCGGGACAGGGGGTACGAATGAAAAACTGTTTTTT CASSLTSGTGGTNEKLFF
TRBJ1-1 16 TRBV18 NA TRBD1 TGTGCCAGCTCACCACCGGTAGCAGGGGGACGGACTGAAGCTTTCTTT CASSPPVAGGRTEAFF
TRBJ2-7 14 TRBV18 few NA TGTGCCAGCTCACCACCCTCTCGTTCCTACGAGCAGTACTTC CASSPPSRSYEQYF
TRBJ2-1 16 TRBV6-5 NA TRBD2 TGTGCCAGCAGTTATCGGGGGGGAGGCGCCTACAATGAGCAGTTCTTC CASSYRGGGAYNEQFF
TRBJ1-2 14 TRBV5-1 medium-sized TRBD1 TGCGCCAGCAGCGAGGGACAGGCCAACTATGGCTACACCTTC CASSEGQANYGYTF
TRBJ2-5 15 TRBV5-1 NA NA TGCGCCAGCAGCTTGGCGCGGGATCCAAAAGAGACCCAGTACTTC CASSLARDPKETQYF
TRBJ2-1 15 TRBV5-4 few TRBD2 TGTGCCAGCAGCTTATCAGCGGGAGGTGGAAATGAGCAGTTCTTC CASSLSAGGGNEQFF
TRBJ1-2 14 TRBV5-6 NA NA TGTGCCAGCAGCTTGTATGACAGCAACTATGGCTACACCTTC CASSLYDSNYGYTF
TRBJ2-5 14 TRBV21-1 NA NA TGTGCCAGCAGCAAAGGCGGGTTTCAAGAGACCCAGTACTTC CASSKGGFQETQYF
TRBJ1-4 14 TRBV18 NA NA TGTGCCAGCTCCGAGGGACGGAATAATGAAAAACTGTTTTTT CASSEGRNNEKLFF
TRBJ1-3 11 TRBV20-1 NA NA TGCAGTGCTAGAGATCGCAAGGCCATATATTTT CSARDRKAIYF
TRBJ2-7 14 TRBV7-2 once NA TGTGCCAGCAGCGGGGCCGGCAATTTTGGCGAGCAGTACTTC CASSGAGNFGEQYF
TRBJ2-7 12 TRBV5-6 NA NA TGTGCCAGCAGCTCGGACCACTACGAGCAGTACTTC CASSSDHYEQYF
TRBJ2-3 17 TRBV18 NA NA TGTGCCAGCTCACCACGAGCCTCTGAGGGGGGCACAGATACGCAGTATTTT CASSPRASEGGTDTQYF
TRBJ2-2 15 TRBV27 few NA TGTGCCAGCAGTATTGGACAGTCCCTCACCGGGGAGCTGTTTTTT CASSIGQSLTGELFF
TRBJ2-7 15 TRBV19 NA TRBD2 TGTGCCAGTAACAACGGATTTGCGGGAGACTACGAGCAGTACTTC CASNNGFAGDYEQYF
TRBJ2-7 18 TRBV18 once TRBD1 TGTGCCAGCTCACCGGGACAGGTGAGGTCCGTACAGTCCTACGAGCAGTACTTC CASSPGQVRSVQSYEQYF
TRBJ2-2 12 TRBV7-2 NA NA TGTGCCAGCAGCCAAGATTCCGGGGAGCTGTTTTTT CASSQDSGELFF
TRBJ2-1 13 TRBV27 NA NA TGTGCCAGCAGTTTGATGGGGGTAAATGAGCAGTTCTTC CASSLMGVNEQFF
TRBJ2-6 14 TRBV2 NA NA TGTGCCAGCAGTGCAGGCTCTGGGGCCAACGTCCTGACTTTC CASSAGSGANVLTF
TRBJ2-1 13 TRBV7-6 NA NA TGTGCCAGCAGCTTAGGTCCTAACTATGAGCAGTTCTTC CASSLGPNYEQFF
TRBJ1-2 16 TRBV28 NA NA TGTGCCAGCAGTTTATCTGGGGGCCTTGGGGACTATGGCTACACCTTC CASSLSGGLGDYGYTF
TRBJ1-1 13 TRBV4-1 medium-sized NA TGCGCCAGCAGCCGTCGACCGGACACTGAAGCTTTCTTT CASSRRPDTEAFF
TRBJ2-7 14 TRBV19 NA TRBD1 TGTGCCAGTAGTATGTGGGACAGGACCTACGAGCAGTACTTC CASSMWDRTYEQYF
TRBJ2-4 16 TRBV28 large TRBD1 TGTGCCAGCAGTTTCGGGACAGTTCTAGCCAAAAACATTCAGTACTTC CASSFGTVLAKNIQYF
TRBJ2-7 14 TRBV7-8 NA TRBD2 TGTGCCAGCAGCTTAGGGGCAGGGACTAACGAGCAGTACTTC CASSLGAGTNEQYF
TRBJ2-7 16 TRBV19 few NA TGTGCCAGTACCCAGGGGTGGACCCAAGCTGGGGACGAGCAGTACTTC CASTQGWTQAGDEQYF
TRBJ2-7 14 TRBV10-3 NA NA TGTGCCATCAGGGACCCTACTAGGTCCGACGAGCAGTACTTC CAIRDPTRSDEQYF
TRBJ1-5 15 TRBV2 NA TRBD1 TGTGCCAGCAGGGGGACAGACCATAGCAATCAGCCCCAGCATTTT CASRGTDHSNQPQHF